This TCR beta chain stems from a study of T cell changes during pregnancy in multiple sclerosis. The CDR3 totals 14 residues. Germline-derived CDR1 and CDR2 are MNHNS and SASEGT. Trimming shortened V by 6 bases and J by 4 bases, and 13 bases separated the two germline ends. Profiled with immunoSEQ multiplex PCR; TCRdb holds only in-frame clones, not every one. The data contain about 28,000 clones, about 84% of them singletons. Sample: CD8+ T cells from peripheral blood mononuclear cells, taken after pregnancy. This chain joins TRBV6-1 and TRBJ1-5, with D hard to call. The clonotype was recovered from a female donor with multiple sclerosis, enrolled in a pregnancy study. The CDR3 DNA reads TGTGCCAGCAGCCCCGACCGGCGGAATCAGCCCCAGCATTTT. Translating gives CASSPDRRNQPQHF.